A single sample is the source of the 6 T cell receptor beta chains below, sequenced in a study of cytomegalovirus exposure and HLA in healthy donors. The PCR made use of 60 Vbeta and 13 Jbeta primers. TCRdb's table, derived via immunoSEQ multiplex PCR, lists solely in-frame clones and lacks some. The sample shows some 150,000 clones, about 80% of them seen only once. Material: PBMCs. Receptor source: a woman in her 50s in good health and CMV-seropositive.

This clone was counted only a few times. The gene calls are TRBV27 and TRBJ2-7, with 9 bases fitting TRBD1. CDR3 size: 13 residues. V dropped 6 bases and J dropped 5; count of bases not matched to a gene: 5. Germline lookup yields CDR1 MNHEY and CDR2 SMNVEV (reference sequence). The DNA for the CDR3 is TGTGCCAGCAGAGGACAGGGGCGCCACGAGCAGTACTTC. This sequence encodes CASRGQGRHEQYF.

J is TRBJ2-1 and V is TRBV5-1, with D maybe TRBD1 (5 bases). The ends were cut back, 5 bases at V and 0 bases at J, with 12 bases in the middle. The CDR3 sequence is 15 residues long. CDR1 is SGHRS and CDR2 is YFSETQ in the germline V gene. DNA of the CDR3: TGCGCCAGCAGACCCAGGGCCCGCTCCTACAATGAGCAGTTCTTC. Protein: CASRPRARSYNEQFF.

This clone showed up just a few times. CDR3 protein: CASSRDINQPQHF. CDR3 DNA sequence: TGTGCCAGCAGCCGGGACATAAATCAGCCCCAGCATTTT. The chain recombines TRBV7-3 with TRBJ1-5, with D perhaps TRBD1 (6 bases). V was cut by 5 bases and J by 4 bases, with 9 bases left in between. Germline V CDR1 and CDR2: SGHTA, FQGTGA. The CDR3 is 13 residues long.

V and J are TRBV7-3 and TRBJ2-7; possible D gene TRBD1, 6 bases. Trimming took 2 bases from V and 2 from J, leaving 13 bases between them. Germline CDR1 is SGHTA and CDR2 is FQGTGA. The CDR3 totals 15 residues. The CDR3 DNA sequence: TGTGCCAGCAGCTTAGCCCCGACAGGCCCCTACGAGCAGTACTTC. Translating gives CASSLAPTGPYEQYF.

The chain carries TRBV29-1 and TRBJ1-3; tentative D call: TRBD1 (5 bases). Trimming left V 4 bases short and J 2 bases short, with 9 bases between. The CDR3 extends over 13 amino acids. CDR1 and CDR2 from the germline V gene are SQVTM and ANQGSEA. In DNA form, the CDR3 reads TGCAGCGTTGTGACAGAAACTGGAAACACCATATATTTT. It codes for CSVVTETGNTIYF. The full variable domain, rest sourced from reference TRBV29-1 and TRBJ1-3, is SAVISQKPSRDICQRGTSLTIQCQVDSQVTMMFWYRQQPGQSLTLIATANQGSEATYESGFVIDKFPISRPNLTFSTLTVSNMSPEDSSIYLCSVVTETGNTIYFGEGSWLTVV.

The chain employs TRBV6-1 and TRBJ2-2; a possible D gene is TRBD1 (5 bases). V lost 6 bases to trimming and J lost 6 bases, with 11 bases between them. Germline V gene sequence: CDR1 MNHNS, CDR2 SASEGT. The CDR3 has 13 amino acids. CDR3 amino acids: CASSFRVSGELFF. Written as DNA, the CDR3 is TGTGCCAGCAGCTTCAGGGTCTCCGGGGAGCTGTTTTTT.